This TCR beta chain derives from a study of identical twins. TCRdb called the 5' RACE reads again in MiXCR, with one record for every CDR3 protein. In the table there are about 530,000 distinct CDR3 sequences, under 25% of which are singletons. Germline CDR1 SGHRS, CDR2 YFSETQ. V dropped 5 bases and J dropped 5; count of bases not matched to a gene: 6. CDR3 size: 15 residues. The same data also went into a second study, on yellow fever vaccine responses in identical twins.

This TCR was recovered from a woman younger than 35 in good health. The chain is built from TRBV5-1 and TRBJ2-1, with TRBD2 matching over 11 bases. Input material: CD4+ T cells sorted from blood. The CDR3 DNA reads as TGCGCCAGCAGAGCTAGACTAGCGGGGAACAATGAGCAGTTCTTC. As protein: CASRARLAGNNEQFF.